Following are 12 T cell receptor beta chains from one sample sequenced in a study of T cell responses to AZD1222 COVID-19 vaccine. TCRdb keeps only in-frame clones here, not all; method: immunoSEQ multiplex PCR. The sample includes fewer than 110,000 clones, over 70% of them seen just once. The sample consisted of peripheral blood, taken on day 0 of AZD1222 vaccination. The receptor set was obtained from an adult in good health.

The CDR3: CAWSRVGNRAFF. The CDR3 nucleotides are TGTGCCTGGAGTCGAGTGGGAAACAGGGCTTTCTTT. The genes are TRBV30 and TRBJ1-1; perhaps TRBD1 as D (5 bases). This CDR3 is 12 amino acids long. Trimming removed 2 bases at V and 11 bases at J, with 15 bases between. Germline loops: CDR1 GTSNPN, CDR2 SVGIG (reference sequence).

A single count supports this clone. This CDR3 reads CSASANQETQYF. In DNA form, the CDR3 reads TGCAGTGCTAGTGCCAACCAAGAGACCCAGTACTTC. This chain connects TRBV20-1 to TRBJ2-5, with no clear D. The ends were cut back, 3 bases at V and 0 bases at J, with 5 bases in the middle. The CDR3 contains 12 residues. Germline V CDR1 and CDR2: DFQATT, SNEGSKA (reference sequence).

The chain is built from TRBV7-2 and TRBJ1-1; D is unclear. The CDR3 has 14 residues. Germline CDR1 and CDR2: SGHTA and FQGNSA. V lost 0 bases and J lost 1, with 6 bases in between. The CDR3 DNA sequence: TGTGCCAGCAGCTTAGCGATTAAGAACACTGAAGCTTTCTTT. Translating gives CASSLAIKNTEAFF. The full variable domain, with the rest looked up from reference TRBV7-2 and TRBJ1-1, is GAGVSQSPSNKVTEKGKDVELRCDPISGHTALYWYRQSLGQGLEFLIYFQGNSAPDKSGLPSDRFSAERTGGSVSTLTIQRTQQEDSAVYLCASSLAIKNTEAFFGQGTRLTVV.

This chain links TRBV4-1 with TRBJ1-6; TRBD1 is a possible D gene (6 bases). V dropped 1 base and J dropped 6 bases, with 16 bases sitting between them. This CDR3 spans 17 amino acids. CDR1 is MGHRA, CDR2 YSYEKL, per germline. The CDR3 nucleotides are TGCGCCAGCAGCCAAGTAATCGTAGGACAGACTAATTCACCCCTCCACTTT. It yields the protein CASSQVIVGQTNSPLHF.

The V and J genes are TRBV28 and TRBJ1-4; 11 bases are shared with TRBD1. The CDR3 covers 13 residues. Trimming removed 8 bases from V and 7 bases from J; junction bases left unmatched: 3. CDR1 MDHEN and CDR2 SYDVKM come from the germline V gene. The CDR3 sequence is CASRGQGAEKLFF. The CDR3 coding sequence is TGTGCCAGCCGAGGACAGGGGGCTGAAAAACTGTTTTTT.

The rearrangement uses TRBV9 and TRBJ2-2; D gene uncertain. The germline V gene has CDR1 SGDLS and CDR2 YYNGEE. V lost 0 bases and J lost 1, with 4 bases in between. This CDR3 is built from 14 residues. DNA for the CDR3: TGTGCCAGCAGCGTAGGCCAGAACACCGGGGAGCTGTTTTTT. Amino acid sequence: CASSVGQNTGELFF.

The rearrangement links TRBV27 to TRBJ2-7; D unclear. CDR3 size: 16 residues. The ends were cut back, 4 bases at V and 5 bases at J, with 21 bases in the middle. Per germline, CDR1 MNHEY and CDR2 SMNVEV (reference sequence). The CDR3 here is CASSSLGFGRGDEQYF. The DNA of the CDR3 is TGTGCCAGCAGTTCCCTTGGGTTCGGGCGTGGGGACGAGCAGTACTTC.

The chain is built from TRBV10-1 and TRBJ2-5; 11 bases align to TRBD2. Trimming cost V 4 bases and J 4 bases; bases outside gene matches: 8. Germline V gene sequence: CDR1 WNHNN, CDR2 SYGVQD (reference sequence). CDR3 length: 16 amino acids. CDR3 in amino acids: CASSGLAGGSPETQYF. The CDR3 DNA is TGCGCCAGCAGTGGTCTAGCGGGAGGTTCTCCAGAGACCCAGTACTTC.

The genes are TRBV5-1 and TRBJ2-7, with TRBD2 matching over 8 bases. Germline V gene data show CDR1 as SGHRS and CDR2 as YFSETQ. This CDR3 region has 16 residues. J gave up 4 bases and V 0 bases, and 9 bases lay outside the gene matches. The CDR3 nucleotides are TGCGCCAGCAGCTTGGCGGGAGGGCCGGTCCGGTACGAGCAGTACTTC. It codes for CASSLAGGPVRYEQYF. Together with reference TRBV5-1 and TRBJ2-7, the CDR3 gives the full variable domain: KAGVTQTPRYLIKTRGQQVTLSCSPISGHRSVSWYQQTPGQGLQFLFEYFSETQRNKGNFPGRFSGRQFSNSRSEMNVSTLELGDSALYLCASSLAGGPVRYEQYFGPGTRLTVT.

This clone appeared a single time. The rearrangement joins TRBV30 to TRBJ1-4, with 8 bases fitting TRBD1. CDR1 GTSNPN and CDR2 SVGIG come from the germline V gene (reference sequence). The CDR3 has 14 amino acids. Trimming removed 3 bases from V and 8 bases from J; junction bases left unmatched: 8. The CDR3 reads CAWRPGGTGEKLFF. CDR3 in DNA: TGTGCCTGGAGACCCGGGGGGACAGGAGAAAAACTGTTTTTT.

Notes on this clone: A read error may produce the germline difference seen at one junction end. This chain links TRBV6-2 or TRBV6-3 with TRBJ2-1, with TRBD2 matching 9 bases. The CDR3 is made up of 11 amino acids. Germline V gene data show CDR1 as MNHEY and CDR2 as SVGEGT. The CDR3 sequence is CASSSPGLAIF. CDR3 nucleotide sequence: TGTGCCAGCAGTTCCCCGGGACTAGCCATCTTC.

This clone has only a few counts. J is TRBJ2-1 and V is TRBV4-3; TRBD2 aligns across 10 bases. Germline V gene sequence: CDR1 LGHNA, CDR2 YSLEER. This CDR3 is 16 amino acids long. V gave up 5 bases and J gave up 4 bases; unmatched junction bases: 8. CDR3: CASSKALAGAYNEQFF. CDR3 in DNA: TGCGCCAGCAGCAAGGCTCTAGCGGGAGCTTACAATGAGCAGTTCTTC.